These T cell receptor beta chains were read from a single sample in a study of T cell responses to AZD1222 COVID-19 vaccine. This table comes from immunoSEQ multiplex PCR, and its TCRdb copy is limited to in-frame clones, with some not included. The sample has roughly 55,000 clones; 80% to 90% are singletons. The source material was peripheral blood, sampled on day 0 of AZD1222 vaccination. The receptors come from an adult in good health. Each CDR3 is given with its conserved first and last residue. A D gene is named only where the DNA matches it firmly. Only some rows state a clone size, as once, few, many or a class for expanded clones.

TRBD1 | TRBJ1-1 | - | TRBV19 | CASRDGGTALEAFF | TGTGCCAGTAGGGACGGCGGGACAGCACTGGAAGCTTTCTTT
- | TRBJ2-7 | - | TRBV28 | CASIRSSPYEQYF | TGTGCCAGCATCCGATCTAGTCCCTACGAGCAGTACTTC
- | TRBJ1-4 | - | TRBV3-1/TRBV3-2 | CASSLSGQATNEKLFF | TGTGCCAGCAGCCTCTCTGGGCAAGCAACTAATGAAAAACTGTTTTTT
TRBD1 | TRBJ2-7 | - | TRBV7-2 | CASSSSLTGLMGEQYF | TGTGCCAGCAGCTCTTCCTTGACAGGGTTGATGGGCGAGCAGTACTTC
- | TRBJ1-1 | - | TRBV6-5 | CASSYSSSVLAEAFF | TGTGCCAGCAGTTACTCGTCATCGGTTTTGGCTGAAGCTTTCTTT
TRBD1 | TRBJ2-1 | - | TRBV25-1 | CASSADRALNEQFF | TGTGCCAGCAGCGCGGACAGGGCCCTAAATGAGCAGTTCTTC
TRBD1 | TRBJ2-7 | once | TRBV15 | CATSRETGIPHEQYF | TGTGCCACCAGCAGAGAGACAGGGATCCCCCACGAGCAGTACTTC
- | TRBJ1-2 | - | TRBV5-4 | CASSTGTLAQGYTF | TGTGCCAGCAGCACAGGGACCCTAGCTCAAGGCTACACCTTC
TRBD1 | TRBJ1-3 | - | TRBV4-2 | CASSQDSNRDRVKNTIYF | TGTGCCAGCAGCCAAGATTCTAACCGGGACAGGGTGAAGAATACCATATATTTT
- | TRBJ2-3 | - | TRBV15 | CATSRVPSGSTDTQYF | TGTGCCACCAGCAGAGTCCCCAGCGGGAGCACAGATACGCAGTATTTT
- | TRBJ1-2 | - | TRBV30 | CAWSGGGWSYGYTF | TGTGCCTGGAGTGGCGGGGGATGGTCCTATGGCTACACCTTC
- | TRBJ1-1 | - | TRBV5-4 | CASSQVRGGRGTEAFF | TGTGCCAGCAGCCAAGTGCGGGGCGGGCGTGGCACTGAAGCTTTCTTT
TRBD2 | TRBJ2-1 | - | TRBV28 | CASSLGTSGSYEQFF | TGTGCCAGCAGCTTGGGGACTAGCGGGAGTTATGAGCAGTTCTTC
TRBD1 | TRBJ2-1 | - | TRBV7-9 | CASSDRGITGYEQFF | TGTGCCAGCAGCGACAGGGGAATTACAGGCTATGAGCAGTTCTTC
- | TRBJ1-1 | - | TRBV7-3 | CASSYDTHGDTEAFF | TGTGCCAGCAGTTATGACACCCATGGGGACACTGAAGCTTTCTTT
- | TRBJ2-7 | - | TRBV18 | CASSPGGYEQYF | TGTGCCAGCTCACCTGGAGGCTACGAGCAGTACTTC
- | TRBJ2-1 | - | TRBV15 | CATSKAGEYNEQFF | TGTGCCACCAGCAAGGCAGGGGAGTACAATGAGCAGTTCTTC
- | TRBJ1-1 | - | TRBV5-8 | CASSLEVHTAFF | TGTGCCAGCAGCTTGGAGGTTCATACGGCTTTCTTT
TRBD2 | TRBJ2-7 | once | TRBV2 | CASSEAGLAGVNEQYF | TGTGCCAGCAGTGAAGCGGGACTAGCGGGAGTGAACGAGCAGTACTTC
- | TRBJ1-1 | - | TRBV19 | CASRPRGGGSEAFF | TGTGCCAGTAGACCGCGTGGGGGCGGTTCTGAAGCTTTCTTT
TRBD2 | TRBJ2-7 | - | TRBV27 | CASSSPQTSGRAPEQYF | TGTGCCAGCAGTTCCCCCCAGACTAGCGGGAGGGCTCCGGAGCAGTACTTC
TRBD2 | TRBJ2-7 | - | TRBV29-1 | CSVRTSGEVEQYF | TGCAGCGTTCGGACTAGCGGGGAAGTCGAGCAGTACTTC
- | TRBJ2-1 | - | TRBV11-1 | CASSLIEGNEQFF | TGTGCCAGCAGCTTAATTGAAGGGAATGAGCAGTTCTTC
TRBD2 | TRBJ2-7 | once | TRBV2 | CASRDGTSGDYEQYF | TGTGCCAGCAGGGACGGGACTAGCGGGGACTACGAGCAGTACTTC
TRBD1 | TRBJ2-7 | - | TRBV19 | CASSTGQDYEQYF | TGTGCCAGTAGTACGGGACAGGACTACGAGCAGTACTTC
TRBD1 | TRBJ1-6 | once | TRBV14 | CASSQDPGGLYNSPLHF | TGTGCCAGCAGCCAAGATCCAGGGGGCCTCTATAATTCACCCCTCCACTTT
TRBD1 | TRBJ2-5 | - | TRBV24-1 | CATSDWPGQGAFLETQYF | TGTGCCACCAGTGATTGGCCGGGACAGGGGGCTTTTTTGGAGACCCAGTACTTC
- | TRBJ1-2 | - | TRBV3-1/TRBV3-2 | CASFGQFGYTF | TGTGCCAGCTTCGGACAGTTTGGCTACACCTTC
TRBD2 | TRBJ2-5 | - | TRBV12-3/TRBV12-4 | CASSSGGGTQYF | TGTGCCAGCAGTTCGGGAGGGGGGACCCAGTACTTC
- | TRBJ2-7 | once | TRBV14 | CASSRVLETYEQYF | TGTGCCAGCAGCCGGGTACTAGAAACCTACGAGCAGTACTTC
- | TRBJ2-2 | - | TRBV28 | CASSLPGTGELFF | TGTGCCAGCAGCCTACCCGGGACCGGGGAGCTGTTTTTT
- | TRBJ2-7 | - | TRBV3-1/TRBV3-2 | CASSPPGTRDYEQYF | TGTGCCAGCAGCCCACCAGGGACAAGGGACTACGAGCAGTACTTC
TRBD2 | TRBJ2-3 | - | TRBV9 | CASSADGAGRTDTQYF | TGTGCCAGCAGCGCCGACGGAGCGGGAAGGACAGATACGCAGTATTTT